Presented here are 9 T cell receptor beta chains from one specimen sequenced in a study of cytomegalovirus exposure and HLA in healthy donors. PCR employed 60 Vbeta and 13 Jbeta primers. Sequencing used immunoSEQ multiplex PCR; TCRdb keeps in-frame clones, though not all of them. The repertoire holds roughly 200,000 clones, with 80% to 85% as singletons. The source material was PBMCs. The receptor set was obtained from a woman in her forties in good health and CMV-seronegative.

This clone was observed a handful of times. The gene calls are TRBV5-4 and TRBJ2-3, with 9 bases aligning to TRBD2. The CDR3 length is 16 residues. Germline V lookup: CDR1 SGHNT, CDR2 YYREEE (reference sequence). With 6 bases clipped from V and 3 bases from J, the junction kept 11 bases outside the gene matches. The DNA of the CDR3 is TGTGCCAGCACCCTACGGCGGCTAGCGGGGACAGATACGCAGTATTTT. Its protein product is CASTLRRLAGTDTQYF.

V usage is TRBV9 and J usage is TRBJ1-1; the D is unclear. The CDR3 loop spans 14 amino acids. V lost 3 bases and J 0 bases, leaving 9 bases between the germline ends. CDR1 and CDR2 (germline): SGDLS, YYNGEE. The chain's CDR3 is CASSAYKLNTEAFF. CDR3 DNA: TGTGCCAGCAGCGCCTATAAACTGAACACTGAAGCTTTCTTT. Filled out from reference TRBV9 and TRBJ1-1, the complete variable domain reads DSGVTQTPKHLITATGQRVTLRCSPRSGDLSVYWYQQSLDQGLQFLIQYYNGEERAKGNILERFSAQQFPDLHSELNLSSLELGDSALYFCASSAYKLNTEAFFGQGTRLTVV.

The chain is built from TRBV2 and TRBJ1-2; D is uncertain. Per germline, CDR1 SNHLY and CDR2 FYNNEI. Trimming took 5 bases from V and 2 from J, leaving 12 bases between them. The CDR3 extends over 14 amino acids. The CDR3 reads CASSHGGGNYGYTF. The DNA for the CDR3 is TGTGCCAGCAGTCACGGTGGCGGAAACTATGGCTACACCTTC. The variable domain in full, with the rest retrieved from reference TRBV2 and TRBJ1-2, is EPEVTQTPSHQVTQMGQEVILRCVPISNHLYFYWYRQILGQKVEFLVSFYNNEISEKSEIFDDQFSVERPDGSNFTLKIRSTKLEDSAMYFCASSHGGGNYGYTFGSGTRLTVV.

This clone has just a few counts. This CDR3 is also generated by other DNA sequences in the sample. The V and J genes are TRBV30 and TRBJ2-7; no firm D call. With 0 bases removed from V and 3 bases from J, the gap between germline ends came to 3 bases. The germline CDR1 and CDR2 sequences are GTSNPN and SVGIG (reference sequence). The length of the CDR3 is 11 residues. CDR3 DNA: TGTGCCTGGAGTGTACTCTACGAGCAGTACTTC. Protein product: CAWSVLYEQYF.

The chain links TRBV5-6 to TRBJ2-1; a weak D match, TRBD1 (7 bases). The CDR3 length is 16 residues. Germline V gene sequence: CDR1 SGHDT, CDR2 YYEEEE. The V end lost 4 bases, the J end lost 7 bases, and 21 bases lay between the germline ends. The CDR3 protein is CASSRRMAGQLNEQFF. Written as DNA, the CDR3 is TGTGCCAGCAGCCGCAGAATGGCGGGACAGCTTAATGAGCAGTTCTTC.

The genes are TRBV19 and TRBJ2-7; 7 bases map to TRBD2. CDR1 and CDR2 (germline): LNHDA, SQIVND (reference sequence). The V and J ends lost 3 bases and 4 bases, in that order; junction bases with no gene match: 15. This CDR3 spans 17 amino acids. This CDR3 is CASSIVSLAAGVYEQYF. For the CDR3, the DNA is TGTGCCAGTAGTATCGTTTCTCTAGCGGCCGGGGTGTACGAGCAGTACTTC. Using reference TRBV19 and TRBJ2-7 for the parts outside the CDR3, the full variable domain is DGGITQSPKYLFRKEGQNVTLSCEQNLNHDAMYWYRQDPGQGLRLIYYSQIVNDFQKGDIAEGYSVSREKKESFPLTVTSAQKNPTAFYLCASSIVSLAAGVYEQYFGPGTRLTVT.

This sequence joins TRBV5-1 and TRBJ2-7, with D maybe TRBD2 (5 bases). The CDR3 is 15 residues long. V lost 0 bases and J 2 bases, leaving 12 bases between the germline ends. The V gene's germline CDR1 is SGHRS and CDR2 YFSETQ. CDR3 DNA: TGCGCCAGCAGCTTGGAAGGAGGACTGCCCTACGAGCAGTACTTC. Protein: CASSLEGGLPYEQYF.

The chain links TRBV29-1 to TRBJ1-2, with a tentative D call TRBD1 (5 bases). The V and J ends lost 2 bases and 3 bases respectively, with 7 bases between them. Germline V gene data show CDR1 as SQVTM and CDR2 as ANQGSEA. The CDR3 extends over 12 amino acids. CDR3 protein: CSVESGYYGYTF. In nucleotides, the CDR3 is TGCAGCGTTGAATCAGGGTACTATGGCTACACCTTC.

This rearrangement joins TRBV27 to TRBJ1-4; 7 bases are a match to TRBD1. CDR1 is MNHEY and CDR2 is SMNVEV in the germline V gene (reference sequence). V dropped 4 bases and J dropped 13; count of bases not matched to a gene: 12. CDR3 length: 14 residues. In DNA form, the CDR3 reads TGTGCCAGCAGTTCAGGAGGGGGCATCCGCAGACTGTTTTTT. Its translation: CASSSGGGIRRLFF.